This T cell receptor beta chain was obtained from a study of CD8 T cells in Susac syndrome. Study-wide results and caveats: That the number of individuals in its TCR sequencing and HLA analysis was relatively small was acknowledged by the study.

RNA in amounts of roughly 0.45 to 1 ug was reverse transcribed with random hexamers. Across 54 Vbeta and 13 Jbeta, TCR beta CDR3 was amplified with immunoSEQ multiplex PCR. Using its own MiXCR run on the immunoSEQ multiplex PCR reads, TCRdb lists one record per CDR3 protein. The sample has 170,000 or so distinct CDR3 sequences; just under 95% are singletons. A word on this clonotype: The antigen is not known.

Germline-derived CDR1 and CDR2 are SGDLS and YYNGEE. CDR3 size: 16 residues. V shed 4 bases, J shed 5 bases, and the junction held 12 bases outside the gene matches. The source material was CD4+ T cells from PBMCs. The clonotype was recovered from a human donor with Susac syndrome. This chain links TRBV9 with TRBJ1-1, with 9 bases aligning to TRBD1. The CDR3 DNA is TGTGCCAGCAGCCCCGGACAGGGGTCCCGAGAGACTGAAGCTTTCTTT. Its protein product is CASSPGQGSRETEAFF.